What follows is one TCR beta chain and its context. Antigen unknown. These donors, healthy bone marrow donors, were studied. In the PCR, 60 Vbeta and 13 Jbeta primers were used. Assay: immunoSEQ multiplex PCR; the TCRdb copy retains only in-frame clones and omits some. This table has some 150,000 clones, approximately 80% appearing once. The CDR3 sequence is 17 residues long. The germline CDR1 and CDR2 sequences are LNHNV and YYDKDF (reference sequence). Unmatched junction bases numbered 10, after V lost 8 bases and J lost 4 bases. This sample is part of a study of cytomegalovirus exposure and HLA in healthy donors. Notes on the study in general: Several V segments, TRBV6-2 and TRBV6-3 among them, could not be told apart and were dropped. A highly shared variant cluster was judged a likely technical artifact.

The receptor was derived from a woman aged 45-65 years in good health and CMV-seropositive. The genes are TRBV15 and TRBJ2-1; 14 bases agree with TRBD2. What was sequenced was PBMCs. The CDR3 protein is CATSRTSGRTPYNEQFF. CDR3 bases: TGTGCCACCTCCCGGACTAGCGGGAGGACTCCTTACAATGAGCAGTTCTTC.